This T cell receptor beta chain stems from a study of identical twins. As to this clonotype: Its target is not known.

Study results and caveats: These conclusions were based on statistical analysis (cross-sectional, not following the same donors). Zero-insertion analyses were open to partial confounding by invariant MAIT and iNKT cells. Fewer insertions marked abundant cord blood beta clonotypes; young adult naive trended weakly, memory not at all.

Germline V lookup: CDR1 WNHNN, CDR2 SYGVQD (reference sequence). V shed 8 bases and J shed 3 bases, with 7 bases lying between them. This CDR3 is 12 amino acids long. TCRdb called the 5' RACE reads again in MiXCR, with one record for every CDR3 protein. This table holds approximately 890,000 distinct CDR3 sequences, approximately 13% found once. These same records also appear under a second study, on yellow fever vaccine responses in identical twins. From that paper: Each twin's T cell response to the vaccine was reported to look partly convergent and partly personalized.

Sequenced: PBMCs. The chain employs TRBV10-1 and TRBJ2-2; D not resolved. The sequence derives from a woman aged 18-29 years in good health. Written as DNA, the CDR3 is TGCGCCAGCGGATTTTACACCGGGGAGCTGTTTTTT. This codes for CASGFYTGELFF.